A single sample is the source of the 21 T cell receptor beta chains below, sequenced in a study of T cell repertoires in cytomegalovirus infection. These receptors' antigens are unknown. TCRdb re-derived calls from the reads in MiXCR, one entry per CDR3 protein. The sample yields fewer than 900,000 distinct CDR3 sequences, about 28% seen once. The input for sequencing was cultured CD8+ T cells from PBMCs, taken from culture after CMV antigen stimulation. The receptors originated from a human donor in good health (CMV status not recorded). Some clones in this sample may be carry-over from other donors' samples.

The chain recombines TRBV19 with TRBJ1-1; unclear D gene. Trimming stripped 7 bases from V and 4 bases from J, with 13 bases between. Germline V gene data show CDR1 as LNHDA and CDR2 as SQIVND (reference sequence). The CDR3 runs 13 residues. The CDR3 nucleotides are TGTGCCAGTACCATGGGCGTTTTCACTGAAGCTTTCTTT. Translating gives CASTMGVFTEAFF.

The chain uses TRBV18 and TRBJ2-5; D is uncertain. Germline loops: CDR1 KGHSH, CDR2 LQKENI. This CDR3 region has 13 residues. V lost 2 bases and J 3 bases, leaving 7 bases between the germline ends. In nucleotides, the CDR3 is TGTGCCAGCTCACCAAAGTGGGAAGAGACCCAGTACTTC. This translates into CASSPKWEETQYF.

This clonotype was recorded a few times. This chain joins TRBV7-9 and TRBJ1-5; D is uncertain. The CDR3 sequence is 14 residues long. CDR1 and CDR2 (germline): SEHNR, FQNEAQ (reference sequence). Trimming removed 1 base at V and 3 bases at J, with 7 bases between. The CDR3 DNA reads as TGTGCCAGCAGCTTAGATGGGATCAATCAGCCCCAGCATTTT. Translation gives CASSLDGINQPQHF.

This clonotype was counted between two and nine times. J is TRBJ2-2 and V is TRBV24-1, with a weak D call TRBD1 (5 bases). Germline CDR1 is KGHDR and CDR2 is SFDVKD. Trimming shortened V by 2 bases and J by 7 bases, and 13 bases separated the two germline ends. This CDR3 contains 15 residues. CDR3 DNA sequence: TGTGCCACCAGTGATTCAAGGGGAATGATCGGGGAGCTGTTTTTT. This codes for CATSDSRGMIGELFF.

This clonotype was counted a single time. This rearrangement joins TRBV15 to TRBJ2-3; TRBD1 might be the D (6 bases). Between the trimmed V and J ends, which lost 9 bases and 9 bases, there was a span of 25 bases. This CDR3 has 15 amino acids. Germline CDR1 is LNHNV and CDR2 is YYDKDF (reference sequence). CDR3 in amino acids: CATQWTVSARDTQYF. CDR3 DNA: TGTGCCACGCAGTGGACAGTTAGCGCGAGAGACACGCAGTATTTT.

The CDR3 nucleotides are TGCAGTGCTAGAGATCGGGGGATGTGGTATGAGCAGTTCTTC. This encodes CSARDRGMWYEQFF. This rearrangement joins TRBV20-1 to TRBJ2-1; tentative D call: TRBD2 (6 bases). CDR1 DFQATT and CDR2 SNEGSKA come from the germline V gene (reference sequence). Trimming removed 0 bases at V and 8 bases at J, with 14 bases between. The CDR3 loop spans 14 amino acids.

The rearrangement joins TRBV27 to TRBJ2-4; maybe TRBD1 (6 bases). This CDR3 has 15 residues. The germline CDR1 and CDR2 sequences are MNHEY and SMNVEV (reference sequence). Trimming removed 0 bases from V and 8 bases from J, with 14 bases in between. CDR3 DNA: TGTGCCAGCAGTTTATCTTCCGGAGGACAGTACATTCAGTACTTC. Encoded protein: CASSLSSGGQYIQYF.

CDR3 DNA: TGCGCCAGCAGCCAAGTGGCTAGCGGGACCCAAGAGACCCAGTACTTC. This codes for CASSQVASGTQETQYF. The V gene is TRBV4-3, the J gene TRBJ2-5; 9 bases fit TRBD2. Per the germline V gene, CDR1 is LGHNA and CDR2 is YSLEER. The CDR3 covers 16 residues. After removal of 1 base from V and 1 base from J, the junction contained 4 bases not matched to a gene.

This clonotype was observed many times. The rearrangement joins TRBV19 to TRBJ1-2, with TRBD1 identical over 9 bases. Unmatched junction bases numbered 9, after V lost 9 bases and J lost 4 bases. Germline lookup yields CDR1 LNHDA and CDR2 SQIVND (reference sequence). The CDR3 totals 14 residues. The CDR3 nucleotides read TGTGCCAGCAGCCCTGGACAGGGGCTCTATGGCTACACCTTC. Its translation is CASSPGQGLYGYTF.

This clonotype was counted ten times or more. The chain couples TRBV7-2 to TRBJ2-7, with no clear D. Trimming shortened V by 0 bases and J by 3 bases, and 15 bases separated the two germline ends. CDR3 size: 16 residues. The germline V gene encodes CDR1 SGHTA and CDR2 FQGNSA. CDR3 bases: TGTGCCAGCAGCTTAGCGCTCATCGAGCCCGACTACGAGCAGTACTTC. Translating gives CASSLALIEPDYEQYF.

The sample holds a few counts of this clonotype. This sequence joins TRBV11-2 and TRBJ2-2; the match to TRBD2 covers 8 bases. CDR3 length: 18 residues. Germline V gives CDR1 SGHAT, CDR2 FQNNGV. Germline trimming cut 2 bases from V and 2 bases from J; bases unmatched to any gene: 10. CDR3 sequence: CASSLRLSGGGNTGELFF. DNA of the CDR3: TGTGCCAGCAGCTTACGACTGAGCGGGGGAGGAAACACCGGGGAGCTGTTTTTT.

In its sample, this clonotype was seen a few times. DNA for the CDR3: TGTGCCAGCAGTTATTCTCAAATCGGGGCCTACGAGCAGTACTTC. Its protein is CASSYSQIGAYEQYF. This chain links TRBV12-3 or TRBV12-4 with TRBJ2-7; D perhaps matches TRBD2 (5 bases). There are 15 residues in the CDR3. Trimming removed 4 bases from V and 2 bases from J, with 15 bases in between.

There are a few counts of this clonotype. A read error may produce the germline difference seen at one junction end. CDR3 coding DNA: TGTGCCAGCAGCTTGGGGCTAGCTTTTCAGTTCTTC. Translated: CASSLGLAFQFF. The genes are TRBV5-3 and TRBJ2-1, with D perhaps given as TRBD1 or TRBD2 (5 bases each). TRBV5-3 is treated as an ORF (open reading frame) with a function not yet certain. This CDR3 has 12 residues.

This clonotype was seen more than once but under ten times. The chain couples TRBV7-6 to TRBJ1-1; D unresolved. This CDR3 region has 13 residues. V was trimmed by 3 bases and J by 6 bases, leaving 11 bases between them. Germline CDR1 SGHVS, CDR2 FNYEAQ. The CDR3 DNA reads TGTGCCAGCAGCTTGAAGGCGGATTCTGAAGCTTTCTTT. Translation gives CASSLKADSEAFF.

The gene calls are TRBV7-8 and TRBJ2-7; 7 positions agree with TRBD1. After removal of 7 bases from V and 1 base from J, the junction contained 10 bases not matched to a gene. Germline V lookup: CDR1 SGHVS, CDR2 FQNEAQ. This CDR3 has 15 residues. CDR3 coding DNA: TGTGCCAGCAATGAGGGCAGGGGGATTTCCTACGAGCAGTACGTC. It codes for CASNEGRGISYEQYV.

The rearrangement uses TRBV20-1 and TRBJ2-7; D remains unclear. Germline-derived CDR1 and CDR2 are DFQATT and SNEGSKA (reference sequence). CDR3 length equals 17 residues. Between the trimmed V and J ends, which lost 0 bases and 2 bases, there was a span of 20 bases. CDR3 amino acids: CSARDKGGVTSPYEQYF. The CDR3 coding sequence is TGCAGTGCTAGAGATAAGGGCGGAGTAACAAGCCCCTACGAGCAGTACTTC.

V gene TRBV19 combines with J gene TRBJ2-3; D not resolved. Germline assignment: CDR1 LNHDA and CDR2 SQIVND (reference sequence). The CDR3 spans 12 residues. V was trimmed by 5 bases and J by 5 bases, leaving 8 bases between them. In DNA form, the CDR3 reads TGTGCCAGTAGTGAGGTACGAGATACGCAGTATTTT. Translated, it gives CASSEVRDTQYF.

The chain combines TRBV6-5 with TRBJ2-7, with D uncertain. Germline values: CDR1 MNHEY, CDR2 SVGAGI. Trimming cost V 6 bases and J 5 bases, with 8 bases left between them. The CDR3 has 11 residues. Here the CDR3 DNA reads TGTGCCAGCAGCCATGCACACGAGCAGTACTTC. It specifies CASSHAHEQYF.

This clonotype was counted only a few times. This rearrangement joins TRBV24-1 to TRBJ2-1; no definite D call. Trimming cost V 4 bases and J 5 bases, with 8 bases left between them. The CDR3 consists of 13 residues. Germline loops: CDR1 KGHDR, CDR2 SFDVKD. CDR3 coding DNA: TGTGCCACCAGTGAGCACGCAGACAATGAGCAGTTCTTC. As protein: CATSEHADNEQFF.

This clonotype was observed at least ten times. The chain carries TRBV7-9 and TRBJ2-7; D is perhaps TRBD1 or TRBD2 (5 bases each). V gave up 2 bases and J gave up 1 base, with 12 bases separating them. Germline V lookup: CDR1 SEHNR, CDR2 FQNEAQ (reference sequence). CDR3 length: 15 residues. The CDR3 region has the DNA TGTGCCAGCAGCTTATCGTCGAGGGGATCCTACGAGCAGTACGTC. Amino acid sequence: CASSLSSRGSYEQYV.

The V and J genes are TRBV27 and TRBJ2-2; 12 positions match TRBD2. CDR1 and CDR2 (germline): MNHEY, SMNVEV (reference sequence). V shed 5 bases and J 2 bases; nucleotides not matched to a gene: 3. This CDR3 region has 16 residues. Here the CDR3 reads CASSPSGGDNTGELFF. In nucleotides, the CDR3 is TGTGCCAGCAGTCCTAGCGGGGGGGACAACACCGGGGAGCTGTTTTTT.